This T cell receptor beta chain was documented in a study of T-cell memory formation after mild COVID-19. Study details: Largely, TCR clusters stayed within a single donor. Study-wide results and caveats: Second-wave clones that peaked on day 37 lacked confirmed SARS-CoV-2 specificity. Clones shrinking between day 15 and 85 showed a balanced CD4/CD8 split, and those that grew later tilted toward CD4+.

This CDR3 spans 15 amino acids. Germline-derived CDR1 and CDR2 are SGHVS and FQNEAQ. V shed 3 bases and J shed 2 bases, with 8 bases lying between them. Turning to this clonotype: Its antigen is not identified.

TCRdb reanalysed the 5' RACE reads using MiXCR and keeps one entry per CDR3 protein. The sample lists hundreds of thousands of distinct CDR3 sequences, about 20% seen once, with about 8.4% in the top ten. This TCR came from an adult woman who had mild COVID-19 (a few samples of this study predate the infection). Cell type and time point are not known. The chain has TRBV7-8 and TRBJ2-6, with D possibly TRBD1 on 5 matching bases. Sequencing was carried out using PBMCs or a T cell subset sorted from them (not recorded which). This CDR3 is CASSLGRAGANVLTF. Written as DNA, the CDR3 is TGTGCCAGCAGCTTGGGCAGGGCTGGGGCCAACGTCCTGACTTTC.